The next 19 T cell receptor beta chains were all read from a single sample in a study of STAT3 mutations in large granular lymphocyte leukemia. Their recognized antigens are unknown. Measured with immunoSEQ multiplex PCR; TCRdb has only the in-frame clones, and not every one. Here the sample spans 30,000 to 40,000 clones, around 87% being singletons. Points from the study as a whole: Every T-LGLL patient had at least one immunodominant TCRbeta clonotype.

Sequencing was carried out using peripheral blood mononuclear cells. The receptors come from a man aged 55 to 70 with T-cell large granular lymphocyte leukemia. Some clones in this sample may be carry-over from other donors' samples.

This clone appeared once. The rearrangement links TRBV6-5 to TRBJ1-6; 10 bases are a match to TRBD1. Trimming cost V 2 bases and J 10 bases; bases outside gene matches: 2. The length of the CDR3 is 14 residues. Per the germline V gene, CDR1 is MNHEY and CDR2 is SVGAGI. The CDR3 bases are TGTGCCAGCAGTTACCGGGACAGGGGATCACCCCTCCACTTT. As protein: CASSYRDRGSPLHF.

This clone appeared a few times. This rearrangement joins TRBV12-5 to TRBJ2-1; 7 nucleotides align to TRBD2. With V trimmed by 0 bases and J by 9 bases, 26 bases remained unmatched. The germline CDR1 and CDR2 sequences are LGHNT and FRNRAP. The CDR3 length is 21 residues. The CDR3 bases are TGTGCTAGTGGTTTGGTCCCGTTGGGAGGGAGGGGAACTCCCAGGGAGGGTGAGCAGTTCTTC. This gives the protein CASGLVPLGGRGTPREGEQFF.

This chain uses TRBV4-2 with TRBJ1-1; the D is unclear. This CDR3 is built from 14 residues. With 4 bases removed from V and 4 bases from J, the gap between germline ends came to 13 bases. Germline V gene lookup returns CDR1 LGHNA and CDR2 YNFKEQ. The DNA of the CDR3 is TGTGCCAGCAGCCTCGACGGAGGCGGCACTGAAGCTTTCTTT. Protein: CASSLDGGGTEAFF.

J is TRBJ2-3 and V is TRBV5-4; 9 nucleotides line up with TRBD2. The CDR3 covers 15 residues. CDR1 is SGHNT and CDR2 is YYREEE in the germline V gene (reference sequence). V gave up 4 bases and J gave up 8 bases; unmatched junction bases: 11. CDR3 amino acids: CASSPTSGVLGTQYF. CDR3 nucleotides: TGTGCCAGCAGCCCGACTAGCGGAGTACTTGGTACGCAGTATTTT.

The CDR3 DNA reads as TGTGCCAGCAGCTTGGCAGCGGGAGGGCCGAAAGGCGATACGCAGTATTTT. It codes for CASSLAAGGPKGDTQYF. The V and J genes are TRBV5-4 and TRBJ2-3; 10 bases line up with TRBD2. The CDR3 sequence is 17 residues long. The V segment lost 0 bases and the J segment 6 bases; nucleotides outside the gene matches: 10. From germline, CDR1 is SGHNT and CDR2 YYREEE (reference sequence).

This clone has only a few counts. The CDR3 loop is CASSLGVSTDTQYF. The DNA of the CDR3 is TGTGCCAGCAGCTTGGGGGTGAGCACAGATACGCAGTATTTT. V gene TRBV5-5 combines with J gene TRBJ2-3; D is undetermined. The CDR3 runs 14 residues. V lost 0 bases to trimming and J lost 0 bases, with 5 bases between them. Germline CDR1 is SGHKS and CDR2 is YYEKEE (reference sequence).

The chain uses TRBV9 and TRBJ2-1; a possible D gene is TRBD2 (7 bases). Germline V gives CDR1 SGDLS, CDR2 YYNGEE. The CDR3 is 15 amino acids. V lost 1 base and J 2 bases, leaving 10 bases between the germline ends. This chain's CDR3 is CASSVPGGPYNEQFF. The CDR3, as DNA: TGTGCCAGCAGCGTACCGGGGGGCCCCTACAATGAGCAGTTCTTC.

The chain uses TRBV2 and TRBJ2-3; 8 nucleotides match TRBD1. The germline CDR1 and CDR2 sequences are SNHLY and FYNNEI. The CDR3 has 13 residues. J gave up 8 bases and V 4 bases, and 5 bases lay outside the gene matches. DNA for the CDR3: TGTGCCAGCAGTGCGGACAGGGATCGTACGCAGTATTTT. Its translation: CASSADRDRTQYF. Full variable domain (missing parts from reference TRBV2 and TRBJ2-3): EPEVTQTPSHQVTQMGQEVILRCVPISNHLYFYWYRQILGQKVEFLVSFYNNEISEKSEIFDDQFSVERPDGSNFTLKIRSTKLEDSAMYFCASSADRDRTQYFGPGTRLTVL.

The V call is TRBV19, the J call TRBJ2-5; the D gene is possibly TRBD1 (6 bases). V gave up 5 bases and J gave up 5 bases, with 15 bases separating them. The CDR3 loop spans 14 amino acids. Looked up from germline, CDR1 is LNHDA and CDR2 is SQIVND (reference sequence). The CDR3 reads CASSARGGGETQYF. The CDR3 DNA reads TGTGCCAGTAGTGCCCGAGGGGGTGGGGAGACCCAGTACTTC.

The chain combines TRBV29-1 with TRBJ2-2, with 9 bases lining up with TRBD1. J lost 7 bases, V lost 4 bases, and 7 bases had no gene match. Germline lookup yields CDR1 SQVTM and CDR2 ANQGSEA. This CDR3 comprises 14 residues. The CDR3 coding sequence is TGCAGCGTTGGCAAACAGGGGGCGGACGGGGAGCTGTTTTTT. It yields the protein CSVGKQGADGELFF.

This chain connects TRBV9 to TRBJ1-6; TRBD1 might be the D (6 bases). Trimming removed 6 bases at V and 7 bases at J, with 17 bases between. Germline V gives CDR1 SGDLS, CDR2 YYNGEE. This CDR3 contains 15 residues. CDR3 coding DNA: TGTGCCAGCAACACAGGGAATCGGTGGAATTCACCCCTCCACTTT. Encoded protein: CASNTGNRWNSPLHF.

The CDR3 is CASSWGQGGSEQYF. DNA for the CDR3: TGTGCCAGCAGCTGGGGACAGGGGGGCAGCGAGCAGTACTTC. V and J are TRBV5-4 and TRBJ2-7, with TRBD1 matching 11 bases. CDR1 and CDR2 (germline): SGHNT, YYREEE (reference sequence). CDR3 length: 14 amino acids. Trimming cost V 3 bases and J 6 bases; bases outside gene matches: 5. Full variable domain (outside the CDR3, taken from reference TRBV5-4 and TRBJ2-7): ETGVTQSPTHLIKTRGQQVTLRCSSQSGHNTVSWYQQALGQGPQFIFQYYREEENGRGNFPPRFSGLQFPNYSSELNVNALELDDSALYLCASSWGQGGSEQYFGPGTRLTVT.

The chain employs TRBV13 and TRBJ1-2; weak D call: TRBD1 (5 bases). The germline CDR1 and CDR2 sequences are PRHDT and FYEKMQ (reference sequence). This CDR3 contains 14 residues. Between the trimmed V and J ends, which lost 4 bases and 6 bases, there was a span of 15 bases. CDR3 residues: CASSSWIEGHGYTF. CDR3 bases: TGTGCCAGCAGCTCCTGGATCGAGGGGCATGGCTACACCTTC.

The chain uses TRBV7-2 and TRBJ1-4, with D maybe TRBD1 (6 bases). V lost 5 bases and J lost 2, with 15 bases in between. This CDR3 comprises 16 residues. Looked up from germline, CDR1 is SGHTA and CDR2 is FQGNSA. Here the CDR3 reads CASSRTGYGTNEKLFF. The DNA of the CDR3 is TGTGCCAGCAGCCGTACAGGGTACGGGACTAATGAAAAACTGTTTTTT.

The chain joins TRBV5-1 to TRBJ2-1; a possible D gene is TRBD2 (5 bases). V gave up 1 base and J gave up 8 bases, with 13 bases separating them. The CDR3 runs 14 residues. Germline V gene data show CDR1 as SGHRS and CDR2 as YFSETQ. The CDR3 DNA reads as TGCGCCAGCAGCTTGATCCCAGCCGGGGATGAGCAGTTCTTC. Its protein is CASSLIPAGDEQFF.

This clone was seen a few times. The rearrangement uses TRBV6-6 and TRBJ2-5; TRBD2 aligns across 8 bases. V trimming: 6 bases; J trimming: 5 bases; junction bases outside the gene matches: 5. Germline assignment: CDR1 MNHNY and CDR2 SVGAGI (reference sequence). The CDR3 is 13 residues long. CDR3 region: CASRRGGWETQYF. As DNA, the CDR3 is TGTGCCAGCAGACGGGGGGGCTGGGAGACCCAGTACTTC.

The chain carries TRBV29-1 and TRBJ2-7, with a tentative D call TRBD1 (6 bases). The CDR3 covers 12 residues. Per the germline V gene, CDR1 is SQVTM and CDR2 is ANQGSEA. Between the trimmed V and J ends, which lost 5 bases and 7 bases, there was a span of 15 bases. The CDR3 sequence: CSVRQGMREQYF. CDR3 in DNA: TGCAGCGTTCGCCAGGGGATGAGAGAGCAGTACTTC.

This clone was counted a few times. The chain combines TRBV25-1 with TRBJ1-2; 7 positions agree with TRBD1. This CDR3 has 12 amino acids. CDR1 and CDR2 from the germline V gene are MGHDK and SYGVNS. J gave up 8 bases and V 1 base, and 1 base lay outside the gene matches. The CDR3 here is CASSESRGGYTF. The CDR3 coding sequence is TGTGCCAGCAGTGAATCCAGGGGGGGCTACACCTTC.

Written as DNA, the CDR3 is TGTGCCAGCACCGAATTGTACCGGACTAGCGGGAGTACCTACGAGCAGTACTTC. It encodes CASTELYRTSGSTYEQYF. V gene TRBV7-2 combines with J gene TRBJ2-7; 13 positions match TRBD2. Looked up from germline, CDR1 is SGHTA and CDR2 is FQGNSA. V shed 7 bases and J 2 bases; nucleotides not matched to a gene: 14. This CDR3 is built from 18 residues. Drawing the rest from reference TRBV7-2 and TRBJ2-7, the complete variable domain is GAGVSQSPSNKVTEKGKDVELRCDPISGHTALYWYRQSLGQGLEFLIYFQGNSAPDKSGLPSDRFSAERTGGSVSTLTIQRTQQEDSAVYLCASTELYRTSGSTYEQYFGPGTRLTVT.